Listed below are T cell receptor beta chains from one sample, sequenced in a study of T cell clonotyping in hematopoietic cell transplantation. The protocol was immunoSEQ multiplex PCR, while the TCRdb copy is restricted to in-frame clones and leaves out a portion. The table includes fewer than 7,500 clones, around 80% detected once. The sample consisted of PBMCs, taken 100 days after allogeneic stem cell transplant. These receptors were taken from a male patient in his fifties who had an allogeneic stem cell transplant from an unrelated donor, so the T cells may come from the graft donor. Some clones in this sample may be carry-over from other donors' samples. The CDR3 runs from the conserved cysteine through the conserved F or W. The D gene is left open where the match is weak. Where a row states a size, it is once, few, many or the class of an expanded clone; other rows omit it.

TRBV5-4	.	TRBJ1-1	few	CASMTVGLNTEAFF	TGTGCCAGCATGACTGTGGGGTTGAACACTGAAGCTTTCTTT
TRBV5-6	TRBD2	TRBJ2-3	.	CASSLGLAGGTQYF	TGTGCCAGCAGCTTGGGACTAGCGGGAGGTACGCAGTATTTT
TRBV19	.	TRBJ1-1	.	CASRTTTEAFF	TGTGCCAGTAGAACAACCACTGAAGCTTTCTTT
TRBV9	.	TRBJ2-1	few	CASSYAGLLHNEQFF	TGTGCCAGCAGCTATGCGGGACTCCTTCACAATGAGCAGTTCTTC
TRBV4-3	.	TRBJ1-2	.	CASSQVAANYGYTF	TGCGCCAGCAGCCAAGTGGCTGCTAACTATGGCTACACCTTC
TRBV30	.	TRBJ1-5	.	CAWSVADLTISNQPQHF	TGTGCCTGGAGTGTAGCGGATCTGACGATCAGCAATCAGCCCCAGCATTTT
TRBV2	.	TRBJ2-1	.	CASTQGRHNEQFF	TGTGCCAGCACACAGGGTCGCCACAATGAGCAGTTCTTC
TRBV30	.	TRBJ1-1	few	CAWSRGTNTEAFF	TGTGCCTGGAGTCGGGGGACCAACACTGAAGCTTTCTTT
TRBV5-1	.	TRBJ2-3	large	CASSQADTQYF	TGCGCCAGTAGCCAGGCAGATACGCAGTATTTT
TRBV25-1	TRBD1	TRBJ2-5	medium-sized	CASSEGNHRGETQYF	TGTGCCAGCAGTGAAGGAAACCACAGGGGAGAGACCCAGTACTTC
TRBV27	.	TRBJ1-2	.	CASRTDGGRDYGYTF	TGTGCCAGCAGAACAGACGGGGGCCGGGACTATGGCTACACCTTC
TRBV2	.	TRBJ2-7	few	CASSDGRSYEQYF	TGTGCCAGCAGTGACGGGCGGTCCTACGAGCAGTACTTC